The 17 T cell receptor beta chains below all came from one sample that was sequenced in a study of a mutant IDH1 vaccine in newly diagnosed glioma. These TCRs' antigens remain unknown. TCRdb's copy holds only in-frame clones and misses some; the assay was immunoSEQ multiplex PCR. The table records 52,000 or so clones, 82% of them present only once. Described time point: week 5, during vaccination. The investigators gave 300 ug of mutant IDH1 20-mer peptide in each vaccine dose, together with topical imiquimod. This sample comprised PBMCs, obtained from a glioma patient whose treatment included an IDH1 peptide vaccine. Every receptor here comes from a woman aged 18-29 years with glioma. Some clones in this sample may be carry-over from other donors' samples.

In nucleotides, the CDR3 is TGCGCCAGCAGTGGCGGCGGGAGGGCCCGGGAGACCCAGTACTTC. It encodes CASSGGGRARETQYF. The V gene is TRBV10-2, the J gene TRBJ2-5, with TRBD2 matching 9 bases. Germline CDR1 is WSHSY and CDR2 is SAAADI. The CDR3 loop spans 15 amino acids. Trimming removed 4 bases from V and 5 bases from J; junction bases left unmatched: 8.

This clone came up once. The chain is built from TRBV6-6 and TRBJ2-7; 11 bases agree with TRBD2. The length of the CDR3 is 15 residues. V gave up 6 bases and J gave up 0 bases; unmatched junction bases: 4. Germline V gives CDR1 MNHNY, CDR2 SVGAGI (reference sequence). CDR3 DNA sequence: TGTGCCAGCAGAGGGACTAGCGGCAGCTCCTACGAGCAGTACTTC. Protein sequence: CASRGTSGSSYEQYF.

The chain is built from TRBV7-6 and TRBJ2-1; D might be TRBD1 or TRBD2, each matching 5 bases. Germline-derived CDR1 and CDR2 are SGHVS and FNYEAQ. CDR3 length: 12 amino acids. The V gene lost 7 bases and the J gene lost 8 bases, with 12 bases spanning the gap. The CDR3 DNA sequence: TGTGCCAGCACCCAAGGGACCCATGAGCAGTTCTTC. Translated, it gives CASTQGTHEQFF.

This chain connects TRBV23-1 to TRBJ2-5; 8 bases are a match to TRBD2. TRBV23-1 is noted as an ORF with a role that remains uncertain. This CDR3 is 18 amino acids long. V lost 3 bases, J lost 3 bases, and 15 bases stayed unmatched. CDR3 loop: CASSHRLRGALNKETQYF. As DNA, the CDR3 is TGCGCCAGCAGTCACCGATTGCGGGGGGCGTTAAACAAAGAGACCCAGTACTTC.

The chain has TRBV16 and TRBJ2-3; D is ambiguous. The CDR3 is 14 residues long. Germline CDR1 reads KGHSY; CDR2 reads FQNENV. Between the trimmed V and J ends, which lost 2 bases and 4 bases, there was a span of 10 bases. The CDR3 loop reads CASSQSRYSDTQYF. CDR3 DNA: TGTGCCAGCAGCCAAAGCAGGTACTCAGATACGCAGTATTTT.

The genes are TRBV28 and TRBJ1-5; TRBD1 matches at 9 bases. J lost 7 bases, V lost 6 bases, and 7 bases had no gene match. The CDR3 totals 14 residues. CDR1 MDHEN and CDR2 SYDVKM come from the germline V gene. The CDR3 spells CASRPTGGNQPQHF. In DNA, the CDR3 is TGTGCCAGCAGACCGACAGGGGGTAACCAGCCCCAGCATTTT.

CDR3 in DNA: TGTGCCAGCAGCGCCTCCGGCTTTGCGGGTGGCGAGACCCAGTACTTC. It specifies CASSASGFAGGETQYF. The V gene is TRBV9, the J gene TRBJ2-5; the D gene is possibly TRBD2 (5 bases). CDR1 and CDR2 (germline): SGDLS, YYNGEE. The CDR3 is made up of 16 amino acids. Deletions cut 3 bases from V and 5 bases from J, with 20 bases between.

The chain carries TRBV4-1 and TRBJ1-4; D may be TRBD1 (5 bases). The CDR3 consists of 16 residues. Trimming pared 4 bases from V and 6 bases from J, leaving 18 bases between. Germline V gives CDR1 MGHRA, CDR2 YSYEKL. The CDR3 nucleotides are TGCGCCAGCAGCCTGCGGGGAGGGGAACTCTATGAAAAACTGTTTTTT. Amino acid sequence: CASSLRGGELYEKLFF.

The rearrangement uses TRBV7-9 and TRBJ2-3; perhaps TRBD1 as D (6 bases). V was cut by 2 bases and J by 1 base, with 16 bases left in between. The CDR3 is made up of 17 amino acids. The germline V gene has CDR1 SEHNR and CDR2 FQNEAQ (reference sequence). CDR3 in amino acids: CASSLTDRPPGTDTQYF. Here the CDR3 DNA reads TGTGCCAGCAGCTTAACGGACAGACCCCCAGGCACAGATACGCAGTATTTT.

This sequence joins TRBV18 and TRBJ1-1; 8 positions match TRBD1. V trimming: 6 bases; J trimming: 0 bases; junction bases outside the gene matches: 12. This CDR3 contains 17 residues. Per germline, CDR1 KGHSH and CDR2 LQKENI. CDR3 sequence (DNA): TGTGCCAGCTCCCTACGACAGGGGAATGGGATGAACACTGAAGCTTTCTTT. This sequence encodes CASSLRQGNGMNTEAFF.

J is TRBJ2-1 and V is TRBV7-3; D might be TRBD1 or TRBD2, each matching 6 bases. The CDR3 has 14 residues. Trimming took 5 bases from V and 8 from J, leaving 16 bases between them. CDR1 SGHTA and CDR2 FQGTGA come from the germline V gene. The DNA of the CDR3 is TGTGCCAGCAGCCCTAGCGTGGGGGCCGATGAGCAGTTCTTC. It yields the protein CASSPSVGADEQFF.

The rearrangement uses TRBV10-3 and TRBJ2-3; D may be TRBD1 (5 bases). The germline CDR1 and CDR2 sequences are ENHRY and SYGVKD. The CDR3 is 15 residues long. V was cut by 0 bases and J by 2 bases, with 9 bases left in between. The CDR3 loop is CAISESRQTTDTQYF. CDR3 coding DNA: TGTGCCATCAGTGAGTCGAGACAGACCACAGATACGCAGTATTTT.

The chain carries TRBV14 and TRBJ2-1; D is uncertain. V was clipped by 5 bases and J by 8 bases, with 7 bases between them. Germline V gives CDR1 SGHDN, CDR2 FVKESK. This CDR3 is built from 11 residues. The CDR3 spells CASSSMDEQFF. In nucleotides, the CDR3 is TGTGCCAGCAGCTCTATGGATGAGCAGTTCTTC.

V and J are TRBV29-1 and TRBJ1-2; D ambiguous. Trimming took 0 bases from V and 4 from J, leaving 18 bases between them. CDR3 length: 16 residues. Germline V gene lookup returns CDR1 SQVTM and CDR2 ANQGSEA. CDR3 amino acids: CSVEEATQSLPYGYTF. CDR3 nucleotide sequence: TGCAGCGTTGAAGAGGCAACACAGTCCCTTCCCTATGGCTACACCTTC. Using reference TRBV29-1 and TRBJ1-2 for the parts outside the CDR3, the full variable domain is SAVISQKPSRDICQRGTSLTIQCQVDSQVTMMFWYRQQPGQSLTLIATANQGSEATYESGFVIDKFPISRPNLTFSTLTVSNMSPEDSSIYLCSVEEATQSLPYGYTFGSGTRLTVV.

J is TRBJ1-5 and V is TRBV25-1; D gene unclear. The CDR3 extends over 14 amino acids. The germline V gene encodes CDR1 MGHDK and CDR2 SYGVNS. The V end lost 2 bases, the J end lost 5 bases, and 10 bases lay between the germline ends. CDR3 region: CASSEGVVYQPQHF. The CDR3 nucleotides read TGTGCCAGCAGTGAAGGGGTGGTGTATCAGCCCCAGCATTTT. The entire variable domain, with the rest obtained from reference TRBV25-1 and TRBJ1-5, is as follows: EADIYQTPRYLVIGTGKKITLECSQTMGHDKMYWYQQDPGMELHLIHYSYGVNSTEKGDLSSESTVSRIRTEHFPLTLESARPSHTSQYLCASSEGVVYQPQHFGDGTRLSIL.

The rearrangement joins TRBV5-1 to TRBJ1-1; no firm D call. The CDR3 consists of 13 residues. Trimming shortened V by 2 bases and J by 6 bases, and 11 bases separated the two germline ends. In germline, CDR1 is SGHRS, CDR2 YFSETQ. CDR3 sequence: CASSLIVGAEAFF. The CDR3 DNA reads TGCGCCAGCAGCTTAATAGTGGGAGCTGAAGCTTTCTTT.

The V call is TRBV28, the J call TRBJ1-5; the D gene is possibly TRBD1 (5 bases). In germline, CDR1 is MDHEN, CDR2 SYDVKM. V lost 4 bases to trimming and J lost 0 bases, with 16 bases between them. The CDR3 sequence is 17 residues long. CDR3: CASSSRGGRHSNQPQHF. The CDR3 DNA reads TGTGCCAGCAGTTCGCGGGGCGGACGGCATAGCAATCAGCCCCAGCATTTT.